This T cell receptor beta chain was observed in a study of blood T cell repertoires in COVID-19. Whole-study context: T cells, B-cell-depleted T cells, or PBMCs provided the cDNA or gDNA that served as material.

Per the original methods: Nucleated cell number was recorded as an estimate derived from reference gene primer amplification. Measured with immunoSEQ multiplex PCR; TCRdb has only the in-frame clones, and not every one. V, J and clone size reflect that table, while D and trimming were determined from the DNA. The sample includes roughly 120,000 clones, approximately 81% of them seen just once. Note on this clone: The junction does not match germline at one end; this may be a read error.

Germline V gives CDR1 MNHEY, CDR2 SMNVEV (reference sequence). This CDR3 comprises 14 residues. Input material: peripheral blood. The TCR was taken from a woman of 80 years or more with acute or convalescent COVID-19. The chain uses TRBV27 and TRBJ1-4; tentative D call: TRBD1 (6 bases). CDR3 bases: TGTGCCAGCAGTCCCGGGACAACTTATGAAAAACTGTTTTTT. This sequence encodes CASSPGTTYEKLFF.